This T cell receptor (beta chain) originates from a study of T cells in localized non-small cell lung cancer. Trimming took 7 bases from V and 3 from J, leaving 10 bases between them. Germline assignment: CDR1 SQVTM and CDR2 ANQGSEA. CDR3 length: 11 residues. Profiled with immunoSEQ multiplex PCR; TCRdb holds only in-frame clones, not every one. The repertoire holds about 52,000 clones, with roughly 80% as singletons. Sequencing was performed on PBMCs, taken before any cancer treatment. This chain links TRBV29-1 with TRBJ2-7; possibly TRBD2 for D (6 bases). The sequence derives from a woman aged 40 to 75 with stage II lung adenocarcinoma. The CDR3 is CSARENYEQYF. CDR3 nucleotides: TGCAGCGCCCGGGAGAACTACGAGCAGTACTTC.